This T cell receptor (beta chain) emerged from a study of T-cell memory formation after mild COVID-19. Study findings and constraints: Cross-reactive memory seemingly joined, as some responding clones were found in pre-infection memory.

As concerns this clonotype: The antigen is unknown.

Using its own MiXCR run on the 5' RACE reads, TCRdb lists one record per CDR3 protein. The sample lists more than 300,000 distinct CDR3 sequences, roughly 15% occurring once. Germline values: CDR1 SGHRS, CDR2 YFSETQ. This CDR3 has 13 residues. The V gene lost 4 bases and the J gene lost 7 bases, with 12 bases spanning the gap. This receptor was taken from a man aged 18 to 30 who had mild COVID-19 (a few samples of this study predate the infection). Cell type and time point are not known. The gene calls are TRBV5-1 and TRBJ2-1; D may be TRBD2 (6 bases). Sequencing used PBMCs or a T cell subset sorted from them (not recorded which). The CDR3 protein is CASSTGGVNEQFF. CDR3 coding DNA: TGCGCCAGCAGCACGGGCGGGGTGAATGAGCAGTTCTTC.